The 25 T cell receptor beta chains below were found in one sample sequenced in a study of blood T cell repertoires in COVID-19. Produced via immunoSEQ multiplex PCR; TCRdb's table is partial and in-frame only. Of 350,000 to 450,000 clones listed, roughly four fifths are singletons. The sample taken for sequencing was PBMCs or T cells enriched from blood (not recorded which). These receptor sequences come from a woman between 45 and 65 years old who had recovered from COVID-19.

This clone was counted a single time. V gene TRBV11-2 combines with J gene TRBJ1-2; TRBD1 aligns across 8 bases. V was pared by 5 bases and J by 8 bases, with 13 bases of the junction left unmatched. Germline V CDR1 and CDR2: SGHAT, FQNNGV. The CDR3 covers 15 residues. The CDR3 region has the DNA TGTGCCAGCAGCCCCACAGCGACAGGGGCTCGAGGCTACACCTTC. Translated, it gives CASSPTATGARGYTF.

The CDR3, as DNA: TGTGCCAGCAGCGCGGGGTGGGGCTCCTATAATTCACCCCTCCACTTT. Amino acid sequence: CASSAGWGSYNSPLHF. The chain uses TRBV9 and TRBJ1-6; D not certain. This CDR3 contains 16 residues. Trimming took 3 bases from V and 0 from J, leaving 10 bases between them. The germline V gene has CDR1 SGDLS and CDR2 YYNGEE.

The rearrangement joins TRBV18 to TRBJ1-3; D possibly corresponds to TRBD1 (6 bases). Germline lookup yields CDR1 KGHSH and CDR2 LQKENI. Between the trimmed V and J ends, which lost 1 base and 0 bases, there was a span of 10 bases. The CDR3 totals 16 residues. CDR3 DNA sequence: TGTGCCAGCTCACCACGGGACACCGTCTCTGGAAACACCATATATTTT. Translation gives CASSPRDTVSGNTIYF.

The chain carries TRBV4-3 and TRBJ2-3; 10 bases map to TRBD2. Losses at the gene ends were 0 bases for V and 6 bases for J; bases not matched to a gene: 6. This CDR3 contains 16 residues. Germline V gives CDR1 LGHNA, CDR2 YSLEER. DNA of the CDR3: TGCGCCAGCAGCCAAGATCTACTAGCGGGACGGGATACGCAGTATTTT. It translates to CASSQDLLAGRDTQYF.

This rearrangement joins TRBV19 to TRBJ1-2, with 7 positions matching TRBD1. Germline V gives CDR1 LNHDA, CDR2 SQIVND (reference sequence). J lost 2 bases, V lost 6 bases, and 15 bases had no gene match. CDR3 length: 17 residues. In DNA, the CDR3 is TGTGCCAGTAGCCTCCTAGAGGCAGGGGGTTTAAACTATGGCTACACCTTC. Amino acids: CASSLLEAGGLNYGYTF.

The rearrangement links TRBV5-1 to TRBJ2-3, with 10 bases fitting TRBD2. Germline values: CDR1 SGHRS, CDR2 YFSETQ. This CDR3 is built from 16 residues. V shed 0 bases, J shed 1 base, and the junction held 2 bases outside the gene matches. CDR3 nucleotide sequence: TGCGCCAGCAGCTTGGCTACTAGCGGGGGCACAGATACGCAGTATTTT. Translated, it gives CASSLATSGGTDTQYF. The full variable domain, completed using reference TRBV5-1 and TRBJ2-3, is KAGVTQTPRYLIKTRGQQVTLSCSPISGHRSVSWYQQTPGQGLQFLFEYFSETQRNKGNFPGRFSGRQFSNSRSEMNVSTLELGDSALYLCASSLATSGGTDTQYFGPGTRLTVL.

V usage is TRBV5-1 and J usage is TRBJ1-4; 12 nucleotides match TRBD1. Germline V gives CDR1 SGHRS, CDR2 YFSETQ. V shed 3 bases, J shed 8 bases, and the junction held 8 bases outside the gene matches. CDR3 length: 16 residues. For the CDR3, the DNA is TGCGCCAGCAGCTCAACAACGGGACAGGGGGCGGAAAAACTGTTTTTT. It yields the protein CASSSTTGQGAEKLFF.

The gene calls are TRBV6-1 and TRBJ1-5; TRBD1 matches 8 bases. V shed 2 bases and J 7 bases; nucleotides not matched to a gene: 1. The CDR3 runs to 13 residues. The germline V gene has CDR1 MNHNS and CDR2 SASEGT. The CDR3 DNA reads TGTGCCAGCAGTGAAAACAGGGGGCAGCCCCAGCATTTT. This sequence encodes CASSENRGQPQHF.

The chain links TRBV6-2 or TRBV6-3 to TRBJ1-1, with 11 bases fitting TRBD1. The V gene end was trimmed by 6 bases and the J gene end by 5 bases; junction bases not matched to a gene: 14. From germline, CDR1 is MNHEY and CDR2 SVGEGT. This CDR3 is built from 17 residues. CDR3 in DNA: TGTGCCAGCAGCCGCCGGGCGGGGACAGGGGGACAAACTGAAGCTTTCTTT. Its translation: CASSRRAGTGGQTEAFF.

This rearrangement joins TRBV10-2 to TRBJ2-2, with 9 bases aligning to TRBD2. CDR1 and CDR2 from the germline V gene are WSHSY and SAAADI. The CDR3 is 14 residues long. J was trimmed by 7 bases and V by 8 bases; bases with no gene match: 8. The CDR3 DNA sequence: TGCGCCAGCTCAAATAGCGGGAGTGTCGGGGAGCTGTTTTTT. This gives the protein CASSNSGSVGELFF.

The genes are TRBV9 and TRBJ2-7, with 11 nucleotides matching TRBD2. CDR3 length: 14 residues. Germline V gene data show CDR1 as SGDLS and CDR2 as YYNGEE. Trimming at V came to 4 bases and at J to 3 bases, leaving 3 bases not matched to a gene. The CDR3 sequence is CASSPGLAGYEQYF. For the CDR3, the DNA is TGTGCCAGCAGCCCCGGACTAGCGGGCTACGAGCAGTACTTC.

The sample holds a few counts of this clone. The V gene is TRBV7-8, the J gene TRBJ1-6; D is undetermined. V lost 0 bases, J lost 0 bases, and 12 bases lay in between. Per germline, CDR1 SGHVS and CDR2 FQNEAQ. The CDR3 sequence is 18 residues long. CDR3 loop: CASSLARAGSSYNSPLHF. DNA for the CDR3: TGTGCCAGCAGCTTAGCGAGGGCTGGAAGCTCCTATAATTCACCCCTCCACTTT.

The rearrangement uses TRBV19 and TRBJ1-3, with 8 bases fitting TRBD1. Germline CDR1 is LNHDA and CDR2 is SQIVND (reference sequence). J gave up 3 bases and V 5 bases, and 12 bases lay outside the gene matches. CDR3 length: 17 residues. CDR3 region: CASSPLAGGEFGNTIYF. DNA for the CDR3: TGTGCCAGTAGTCCTCTAGCAGGGGGCGAGTTTGGAAACACCATATATTTT.

DNA of the CDR3: TGTGCCTGGAGTGAGGGGACAGGGGGCGGTCAGCCCCAGCATTTT. Translation: CAWSEGTGGGQPQHF. The chain couples TRBV30 to TRBJ1-5, with 12 positions matching TRBD1. The V segment lost 1 base and the J segment 6 bases; nucleotides outside the gene matches: 4. This CDR3 region has 15 residues. Germline CDR1 reads GTSNPN; CDR2 reads SVGIG (reference sequence).

CDR3 DNA: TGTGCCAGTAGTCCCGCCCTCGGACAAGGGAACACTGAAGCTTTCTTT. Translation gives CASSPALGQGNTEAFF. The chain has TRBV19 and TRBJ1-1; TRBD1 might be the D (5 bases). Germline V CDR1 and CDR2: LNHDA, SQIVND (reference sequence). CDR3 length: 16 amino acids. The V end was cut by 5 bases, the J end by 1 base, with 17 bases between. Full variable domain (outside the CDR3, taken from reference TRBV19 and TRBJ1-1): DGGITQSPKYLFRKEGQNVTLSCEQNLNHDAMYWYRQDPGQGLRLIYYSQIVNDFQKGDIAEGYSVSREKKESFPLTVTSAQKNPTAFYLCASSPALGQGNTEAFFGQGTRLTVV.

The chain recombines TRBV2 with TRBJ2-7; weak D call: TRBD2 (6 bases). The V end was cut by 6 bases, the J end by 6 bases, with 18 bases between. This CDR3 region has 14 residues. CDR1 is SNHLY, CDR2 FYNNEI, per germline. The chain's CDR3 is CASRFRTTSVEQYF. Here the CDR3 DNA reads TGTGCCAGCAGGTTCCGGACTACCTCCGTCGAGCAGTACTTC. Using reference TRBV2 and TRBJ2-7 for the parts outside the CDR3, the full variable domain is EPEVTQTPSHQVTQMGQEVILRCVPISNHLYFYWYRQILGQKVEFLVSFYNNEISEKSEIFDDQFSVERPDGSNFTLKIRSTKLEDSAMYFCASRFRTTSVEQYFGPGTRLTVT.

The V call is TRBV19, the J call TRBJ2-7, with D unresolved. Germline CDR1 LNHDA, CDR2 SQIVND (reference sequence). Trimming shortened V by 5 bases and J by 0 bases, and 11 bases separated the two germline ends. The CDR3 runs 14 residues. Written as DNA, the CDR3 is TGTGCCAGTAGTGTTGGTTACAGCTCCTACGAGCAGTACTTC. This gives the protein CASSVGYSSYEQYF.

V and J are TRBV5-4 and TRBJ2-3; TRBD2 matches at 9 bases. V trimming: 4 bases; J trimming: 0 bases; junction bases outside the gene matches: 9. The CDR3 runs to 17 residues. The germline CDR1 and CDR2 sequences are SGHNT and YYREEE (reference sequence). The CDR3 region has the DNA TGTGCCAGCAGCCCCCCCCCGGCGGGAGGGAGCACAGATACGCAGTATTTT. Protein sequence: CASSPPPAGGSTDTQYF. Full variable domain (rest looked up from reference TRBV5-4 and TRBJ2-3): ETGVTQSPTHLIKTRGQQVTLRCSSQSGHNTVSWYQQALGQGPQFIFQYYREEENGRGNFPPRFSGLQFPNYSSELNVNALELDDSALYLCASSPPPAGGSTDTQYFGPGTRLTVL.

The chain combines TRBV5-4 with TRBJ2-5, with 9 bases aligning to TRBD2. Germline loops: CDR1 SGHNT, CDR2 YYREEE (reference sequence). This CDR3 contains 16 residues. V was pared by 4 bases and J by 3 bases, with 10 bases of the junction left unmatched. DNA of the CDR3: TGTGCCAGCAGCCCGGGGGGGTCTAGCGGGAAAGAGACCCAGTACTTC. This gives the protein CASSPGGSSGKETQYF.

V and J are TRBV18 and TRBJ1-2; 10 bases fit TRBD1. V gave up 5 bases and J gave up 4 bases; unmatched junction bases: 7. Germline lookup yields CDR1 KGHSH and CDR2 LQKENI. The CDR3 length is 15 residues. This CDR3 reads CASSSPGTGVYGYTF. CDR3 sequence (DNA): TGTGCCAGCTCAAGCCCCGGGACAGGGGTCTATGGCTACACCTTC.

CDR3 residues: CASSYGADNAEQFF. The CDR3, as DNA: TGTGCCAGCAGTTACGGAGCGGATAATGCGGAGCAGTTCTTC. V and J are TRBV6-2 or TRBV6-3 and TRBJ2-1; TRBD2 is a possible D gene (5 bases). The CDR3 is 14 amino acids. V was clipped by 2 bases and J by 10 bases, with 15 bases between them. Germline V gene data show CDR1 as MNHEY and CDR2 as SVGEGT.

The gene calls are TRBV7-2 and TRBJ2-3; 10 bases agree with TRBD2. Germline V gene data show CDR1 as SGHTA and CDR2 as FQGNSA. The CDR3 loop spans 17 amino acids. The V segment lost 1 base and the J segment 2 bases; nucleotides outside the gene matches: 6. The CDR3 region has the DNA TGTGCCAGCAGCTTAGGGAGCGGGGGGGCCTTCACAGATACGCAGTATTTT. Its protein product is CASSLGSGGAFTDTQYF.

The chain has TRBV27 and TRBJ1-1; D is perhaps TRBD1 (5 bases). The CDR3 is 16 residues long. Deletions cut 1 base from V and 3 bases from J, with 15 bases between. CDR1 is MNHEY and CDR2 is SMNVEV in the germline V gene (reference sequence). CDR3 coding DNA: TGTGCCAGCAGTTTATTGGGTGCAGGGTTTGACACTGAAGCTTTCTTT. This translates into CASSLLGAGFDTEAFF.

V usage is TRBV11-3 and J usage is TRBJ1-2, with a weak D call TRBD1 (6 bases). Germline CDR1 SGHNT, CDR2 YENEEA. Trimming cost V 2 bases and J 6 bases, with 10 bases left between them. CDR3 length: 13 amino acids. The CDR3 spells CASSLRGADGYTF. DNA of the CDR3: TGTGCCAGCAGCTTACGGGGGGCTGATGGCTACACCTTC.

The chain joins TRBV7-2 to TRBJ2-5; tentative D call: TRBD2 (5 bases). V dropped 3 bases and J dropped 5 bases, with 10 bases sitting between them. The germline V gene encodes CDR1 SGHTA and CDR2 FQGNSA. The CDR3 extends over 13 amino acids. CDR3 amino acids: CASSFGGPETQYF. The CDR3 coding sequence is TGTGCCAGCAGCTTTGGCGGGCCGGAGACCCAGTACTTC.